The T cell receptor (beta chain) under discussion was sequenced for a study of T and B cells in COVID-19 patients. Study at large: COVID-19 patients gave peripheral blood either during active infection or after recovery.

This clonotype was seen a handful of times. BIOMED2 TRB-A/B primer pools were used in multiplex TRB PCR. From the multiplex PCR reads, TCRdb called clonotypes with MiXCR, one entry per CDR3 protein. The repertoire includes more than 15,000 distinct CDR3 sequences, 25% to 35% of them detected once, and approximately 4.6% sits in the top ten. Each TRB amplification used about 250-550 ng of genomic DNA from blood. Trimming left V 2 bases short and J 2 bases short, with 12 bases between. CDR3 length: 15 amino acids. The germline gives CDR1 SGHNT, CDR2 YYREEE (reference sequence). The gene calls are TRBV5-4 and TRBJ2-3; TRBD1 or TRBD2 may be the D gene (5 bases each). Material: blood. This clonotype originated in a human donor who had recovered from COVID-19. CDR3 residues: CASSFGAGTTDTQYF. CDR3 bases: TGTGCCAGCAGCTTTGGTGCCGGGACCACAGATACGCAGTATTTT.